The T cell receptor (beta chain) under discussion was sequenced for a study of T cells in Graves' hyperthyroidism and ophthalmopathy. The V end was cut by 3 bases, the J end by 6 bases, with 15 bases between. This CDR3 spans 15 amino acids. CDR1 and CDR2 from the germline V gene are SEHNR and FQNEAQ (reference sequence). RNA transcripts yielded amplified TCR beta CDR3 regions. The TCR CDR3 first-round RT-PCR relied on the HTBI primer set. TCRdb independently ran MiXCR on the multiplex PCR reads; one entry per CDR3 protein. The sample includes a few hundred thousand distinct CDR3 sequences, 14% of them seen just once. This clonotype has a count of ten or more.

The receptor's source is a woman aged 25 to 39 with Graves' ophthalmopathy. The chain links TRBV7-9 to TRBJ1-5; D perhaps matches TRBD1 (6 bases). Sequences were obtained from blood. The CDR3 reads CASSFSGQKGQPQHF. DNA of the CDR3: TGTGCCAGCAGCTTTTCCGGACAGAAGGGTCAGCCCCAGCATTTT.